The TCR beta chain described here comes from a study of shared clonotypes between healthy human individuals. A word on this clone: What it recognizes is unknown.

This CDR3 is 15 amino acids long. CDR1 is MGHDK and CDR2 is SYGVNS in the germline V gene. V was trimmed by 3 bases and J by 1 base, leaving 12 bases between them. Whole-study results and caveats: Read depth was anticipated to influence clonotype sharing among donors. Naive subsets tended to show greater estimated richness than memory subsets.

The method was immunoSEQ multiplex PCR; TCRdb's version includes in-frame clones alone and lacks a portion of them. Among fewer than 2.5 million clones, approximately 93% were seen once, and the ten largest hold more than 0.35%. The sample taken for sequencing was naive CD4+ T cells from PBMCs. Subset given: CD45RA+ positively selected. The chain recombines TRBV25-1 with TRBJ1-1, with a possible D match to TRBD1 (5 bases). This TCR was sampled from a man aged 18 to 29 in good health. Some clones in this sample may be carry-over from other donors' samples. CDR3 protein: CASSDPLGANTEAFF. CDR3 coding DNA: TGTGCCAGCAGTGACCCCTTAGGGGCGAACACTGAAGCTTTCTTT.